This T cell receptor (beta chain) was recovered during a study of Graves' ophthalmopathy and Graves' hyperthyroidism. Study details: Peripheral blood (taken before any treatment) was collected at initial diagnosis.

Uncontrolled infections, other autoimmune diseases, pregnancy or lactation barred patients from enrollment. Overall study results and limits: Between ophthalmopathy and stable hyperthyroidism, a 13-signature model drew a separation with nearly 90% sensitivity and around 80% specificity.

This clonotype was found many times. As yet, its antigen is unknown. Using RNA transcripts, the TCR beta CDR3 regions were amplified. Amplification began with first-round RT-PCR using HTBI primers, then second-round multiplex PCR was performed. TCRdb re-called the multiplex PCR reads with MiXCR, one entry per CDR3 protein. The profile covers roughly 610,000 distinct CDR3 sequences, with roughly 20% appearing a single time and approximately 7.7% taken by the ten largest. Per germline, CDR1 MNHNS and CDR2 SASEGT. Trimming removed 6 bases at V and 2 bases at J, with 13 bases between. The CDR3 has 14 amino acids.

The receptor was isolated from a woman between 18 and 29 years old with stable Graves' hyperthyroidism. Some clones in this sample may be carry-over from other donors' samples. Sequenced: peripheral blood. J is TRBJ1-2 and V is TRBV6-1; TRBD1 might be the D (6 bases). The CDR3 nucleotides are TGTGCCAGCAGCGTACAGGGTTCCAACTATGGCTACACCTTC. Its protein product is CASSVQGSNYGYTF.